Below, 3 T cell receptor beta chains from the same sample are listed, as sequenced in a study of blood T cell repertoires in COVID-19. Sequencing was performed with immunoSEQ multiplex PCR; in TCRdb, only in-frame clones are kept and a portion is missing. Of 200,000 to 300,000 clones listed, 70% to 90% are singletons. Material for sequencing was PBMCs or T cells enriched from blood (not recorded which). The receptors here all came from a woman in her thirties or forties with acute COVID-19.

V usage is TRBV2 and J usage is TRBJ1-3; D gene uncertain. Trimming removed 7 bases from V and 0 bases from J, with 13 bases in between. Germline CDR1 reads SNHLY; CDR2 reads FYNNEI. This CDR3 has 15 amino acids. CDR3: CASTTPLNSGNTIYF. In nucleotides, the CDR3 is TGTGCCAGCACCACTCCCCTCAACTCTGGAAACACCATATATTTT.

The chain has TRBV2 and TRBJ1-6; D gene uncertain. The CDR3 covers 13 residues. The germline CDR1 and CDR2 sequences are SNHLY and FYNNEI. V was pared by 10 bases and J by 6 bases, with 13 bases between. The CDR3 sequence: CATHRDPNSPLHF. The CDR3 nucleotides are TGTGCCACCCATCGGGATCCTAATTCACCCCTCCACTTT.

The CDR3 loop is CASSRRSDSRETQYF. The CDR3 bases are TGTGCCAGCAGCCGTCGCTCGGACAGTCGAGAGACCCAGTACTTC. The rearrangement uses TRBV3-1 (or the pseudogene TRBV3-2) and TRBJ2-5; D perhaps matches TRBD1 (6 bases). Trimming pared 4 bases from V and 4 bases from J, leaving 16 bases between. The germline V gene encodes CDR1 LGHDT and CDR2 YNNKEL (reference sequence). This CDR3 is built from 15 residues.